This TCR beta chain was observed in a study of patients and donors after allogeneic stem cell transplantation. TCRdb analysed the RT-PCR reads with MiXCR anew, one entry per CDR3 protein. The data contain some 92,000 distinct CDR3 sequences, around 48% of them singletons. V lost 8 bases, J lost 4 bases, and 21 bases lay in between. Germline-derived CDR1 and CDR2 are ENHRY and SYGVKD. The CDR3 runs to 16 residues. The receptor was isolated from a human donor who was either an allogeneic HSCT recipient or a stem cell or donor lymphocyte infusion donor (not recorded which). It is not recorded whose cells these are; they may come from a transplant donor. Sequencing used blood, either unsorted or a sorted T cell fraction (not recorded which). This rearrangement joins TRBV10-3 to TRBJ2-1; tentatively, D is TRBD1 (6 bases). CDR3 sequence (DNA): TGTGCCATCGAGAGAAGAGGAAGGGGGTCTTACAATGAGCAGTTCTTC. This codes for CAIERRGRGSYNEQFF.